This TCR beta chain was documented in a study of blood T cells in healthy people across ages. Study in general: Capture by template switching was about one barcoded beta molecule per two T cells. Study-level points and caveats: Unsorted PBMCs ruled out conclusive naive versus antigen-experienced comparison. TCR beta diversity was tightly associated with the proportion of naive T cells.

Healthy Russian Caucasian donors spanned ages about 6 to 95 years. Germline assignment: CDR1 SQVTM and CDR2 ANQGSEA. The CDR3 has 14 residues. The V gene lost 3 bases and the J gene lost 0 bases, with 11 bases spanning the gap. Worth noting for this clonotype: What it binds is not known.

Next came a second PCR, run for roughly 6 to 11 cycles, which used a sample-barcoded 5' primer along with a J-beta primer mix. TCRdb ran MiXCR on the 5' RACE reads and lists one entry per CDR3 protein. The sample lists 800,000 to 950,000 distinct CDR3 sequences; 35% to 40% were seen once. The chain links TRBV29-1 to TRBJ2-5; TRBD2 is a possible D gene (5 bases). Input material: blood. The receptor was isolated from a man aged 18 to 30 in good health. CDR3: CSVESGGDQETQYF. The CDR3 bases are TGCAGCGTTGAGAGCGGTGGCGACCAAGAGACCCAGTACTTC.